This TCR beta chain was sequenced in a study of T cell clonotyping in hematopoietic cell transplantation. Overall study findings and caveats: No sorting was done, leaving CD4 and CD8 contributions mixed.

A remark on this clone: The antigen remains undetermined.

Produced via immunoSEQ multiplex PCR; TCRdb's table is partial and in-frame only. The data show about 41,000 clones, 95% seen once. The CDR3 loop spans 16 amino acids. V lost 4 bases, J lost 5 bases, and 11 bases stayed unmatched. Per the germline V gene, CDR1 is LGHNA and CDR2 is YSLEER. The sequenced sample was peripheral blood mononuclear cells. This receptor was obtained from a man aged 25-40 years in good health. Some clones in this sample may be carry-over from other donors' samples. V gene TRBV4-3 combines with J gene TRBJ2-3; 8 bases fit TRBD2. CDR3 bases: TGCGCCAGCAGCCGCCTCCTAGTGCGGGAGGTAGATACGCAGTATTTT. As protein: CASSRLLVREVDTQYF.